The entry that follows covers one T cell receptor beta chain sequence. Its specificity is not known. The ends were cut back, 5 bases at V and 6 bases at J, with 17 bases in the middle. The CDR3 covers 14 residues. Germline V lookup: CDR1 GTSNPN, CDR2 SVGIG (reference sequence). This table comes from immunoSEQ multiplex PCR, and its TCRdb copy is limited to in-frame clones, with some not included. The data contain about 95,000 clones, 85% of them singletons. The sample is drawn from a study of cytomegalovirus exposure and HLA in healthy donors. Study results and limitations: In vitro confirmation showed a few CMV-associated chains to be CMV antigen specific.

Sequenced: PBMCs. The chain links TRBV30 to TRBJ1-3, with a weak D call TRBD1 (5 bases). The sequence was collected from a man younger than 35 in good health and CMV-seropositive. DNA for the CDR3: TGTGCCTGGGCTCCGGGGGACCTCGAAAACACCATATATTTT. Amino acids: CAWAPGDLENTIYF. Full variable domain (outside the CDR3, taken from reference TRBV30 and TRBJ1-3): SQTIHQWPATLVQPVGSPLSLECTVEGTSNPNLYWYRQAAGRGLQLLFYSVGIGQISSEVPQNLSASRPQDRQFILSSKKLLLSDSGFYLCAWAPGDLENTIYFGEGSWLTVV.